The T cell receptor beta chain under discussion was sequenced for a study of shared clonotypes between healthy human individuals. The CDR3 extends over 13 amino acids. V lost 4 bases and J lost 7, with 14 bases in between. CDR1 SGHNT and CDR2 YYREEE come from the germline V gene (reference sequence). Repertoires were generated with immunoSEQ multiplex PCR, while TCRdb's copy carries only in-frame clones and drops some. The sample has about 480,000 clones, 79% seen once. Findings and caveats of the study: Enrolling few donors narrowed the genetic and exposure-history diversity that was represented.

Points on this clone: The antigen remains undetermined.

HIV-negative, healthy adults without recent acute infections or vaccinations were the donors. Only Caucasian adults living in Nashville, Tennessee served as donors. The sequencing sample was made of PBMCs. V and J are TRBV5-4 and TRBJ1-1; D unclear. The TCR comes from a woman in her 40s in good health. Some clones in this sample may be carry-over from other donors' samples. CDR3 nucleotides: TGTGCCAGCAGCGCAGACGGCGTCCTTGAAGCTTTCTTT. Its translation: CASSADGVLEAFF.